Listed here are 32 T cell receptor beta chains from one sample, sequenced in a study of cytomegalovirus exposure and HLA in healthy donors. PCR involved 60 Vbeta and 13 Jbeta primers. Some clones are missing from TCRdb's copy, which holds only in-frame ones; the method was immunoSEQ multiplex PCR. Of around 160,000 clones in the sample, around four fifths were seen once. The sequenced sample was PBMCs. The receptor source for this set is a man between 18 and 35 years old in good health and CMV-seropositive.

The chain is built from TRBV4-2 and TRBJ1-3; D is undetermined. There are 14 residues in the CDR3. Germline-derived CDR1 and CDR2 are LGHNA and YNFKEQ. V lost 2 bases and J 1 base, leaving 6 bases between the germline ends. CDR3 sequence: CASSQRESGNTIYF. The CDR3 DNA reads as TGTGCCAGCAGCCAACGGGAGTCTGGAAACACCATATATTTT.

This clone was seen more than once but under ten times. The rearrangement joins TRBV7-9 to TRBJ2-1; 11 nucleotides line up with TRBD1. Germline V gene data show CDR1 as SEHNR and CDR2 as FQNEAQ (reference sequence). CDR3 length: 13 amino acids. The ends lost 6 bases at V and 9 bases at J; junction bases unmatched: 4. Here the CDR3 DNA reads TGTGCCAGCAGTCCGGGACAGGGGGGTGAGCAGTTCTTC. Amino acids: CASSPGQGGEQFF.

In its sample, this clone was seen once. V is TRBV18 and J is TRBJ1-2; maybe TRBD1 (5 bases). The CDR3 is 20 residues long. The germline CDR1 and CDR2 sequences are KGHSH and LQKENI. Trimming left V 3 bases short and J 0 bases short, with 26 bases between. The chain's CDR3 is CASSPGLFYLAREANYGYTF. The CDR3 DNA is TGTGCCAGCTCACCCGGCTTGTTCTATCTGGCCAGGGAAGCTAACTATGGCTACACCTTC.

This chain joins TRBV10-3 and TRBJ1-2; TRBD1 matches at 8 bases. The germline V gene has CDR1 ENHRY and CDR2 SYGVKD. The CDR3 loop spans 12 amino acids. V shed 10 bases and J 6 bases; nucleotides not matched to a gene: 7. The CDR3 loop is CASRGLYDGYTF. The CDR3 DNA is TGTGCCAGCAGGGGGCTGTACGATGGCTACACCTTC.

The V and J genes are TRBV18 and TRBJ1-4; the match to TRBD1 covers 9 bases. Germline CDR1 reads KGHSH; CDR2 reads LQKENI. This CDR3 has 15 amino acids. The J segment lost 6 bases and the V segment lost 3 bases, leaving 5 bases of the junction unmatched. This chain's CDR3 is CASSPKRDRDEKLFF. CDR3 nucleotide sequence: TGTGCCAGCTCACCCAAACGGGACAGGGATGAAAAACTGTTTTTT. Using reference TRBV18 and TRBJ1-4 for the parts outside the CDR3, the full variable domain is NAGVMQNPRHLVRRRGQEARLRCSPMKGHSHVYWYRQLPEEGLKFMVYLQKENIIDESGMPKERFSAEFPKEGPSILRIQQVVRGDSAAYFCASSPKRDRDEKLFFGSGTQLSVL.

This clone was recorded a few times. V is TRBV5-1 and J is TRBJ1-3; a weak D match, TRBD1 (6 bases). Per germline, CDR1 SGHRS and CDR2 YFSETQ. Trimming removed 4 bases from V and 0 bases from J, with 11 bases in between. This CDR3 is built from 15 residues. The CDR3 sequence is CASSETDSSGNTIYF. CDR3 DNA: TGCGCCAGCAGCGAAACGGACAGCTCTGGAAACACCATATATTTT.

The genes are TRBV30 and TRBJ2-7; 14 bases match TRBD2. V lost 4 bases and J lost 5; bases outside the gene matches: 7. This CDR3 spans 15 amino acids. Germline V CDR1 and CDR2: GTSNPN, SVGIG (reference sequence). The CDR3 coding sequence is TGTGCCTGGACGGCGGGACTAGCGGGAGTTAACGAGCAGTACTTC. The encoded protein is CAWTAGLAGVNEQYF. Variable domain in full (rest from reference TRBV30 and TRBJ2-7): SQTIHQWPATLVQPVGSPLSLECTVEGTSNPNLYWYRQAAGRGLQLLFYSVGIGQISSEVPQNLSASRPQDRQFILSSKKLLLSDSGFYLCAWTAGLAGVNEQYFGPGTRLTVT.

Details on this clone: Possible read error: a much larger clone is one base away. The V gene is TRBV5-5, the J gene TRBJ1-1; the match to TRBD1 covers 8 bases. Germline trimming cut 4 bases from V and 1 base from J; bases unmatched to any gene: 3. The CDR3 is made up of 14 amino acids. Looked up from germline, CDR1 is SGHKS and CDR2 is YYEKEE (reference sequence). In DNA form, the CDR3 reads TGTGCCAGCAGCCCCGGGACAGGGAACACTGAAGCTTTCTTT. Amino acids: CASSPGTGNTEAFF. The full variable domain, in which reference TRBV5-5 and TRBJ1-1 provide the parts outside the CDR3, is DAGVTQSPTHLIKTRGQQVTLRCSPISGHKSVSWYQQVLGQGPQFIFQYYEKEERGRGNFPDRFSARQFPNYSSELNVNALLLGDSALYLCASSPGTGNTEAFFGQGTRLTVV.

Notes on this clone: One end of the junction varies from germline; a read error may be responsible. The sample has other DNA sequences that encode this CDR3 too. In nucleotides, the CDR3 is TGTGCCAGCAGTCCCGGGGGTTCCGGGGCCAACGTTCTGACTTTC. Amino acid sequence: CASSPGGSGANVLTF. The chain couples TRBV6-5 to TRBJ2-6, with D perhaps TRBD2 (6 bases). The CDR3 sequence is 15 residues long. The germline V gene has CDR1 MNHEY and CDR2 SVGAGI.

The genes are TRBV6-5 and TRBJ1-1; D perhaps matches TRBD1 (6 bases). V was trimmed by 2 bases and J by 3 bases, leaving 13 bases between them. The CDR3 is 15 residues long. CDR1 and CDR2 (germline): MNHEY, SVGAGI. The DNA for the CDR3 is TGTGCCAGCAGTTACCGGTACAGGGACGACACTGAAGCTTTCTTT. Amino acids: CASSYRYRDDTEAFF.

The rearrangement joins TRBV13 to TRBJ2-1; a weak D match, TRBD2 (5 bases). Germline V gene lookup returns CDR1 PRHDT and CDR2 FYEKMQ (reference sequence). V gave up 5 bases and J gave up 5 bases, with 16 bases separating them. There are 15 residues in the CDR3. The CDR3 bases are TGTGCCAGCAGCGCAACCGAGGGATTGGACAATGAGCAGTTCTTC. It is translated as CASSATEGLDNEQFF.

The chain is built from TRBV19 and TRBJ2-2; D is possibly TRBD1 (6 bases). This CDR3 contains 15 residues. Trimming cost V 8 bases and J 1 base, with 14 bases left between them. Per germline, CDR1 LNHDA and CDR2 SQIVND (reference sequence). The CDR3 reads CASGESDRNTGELFF. For the CDR3, the DNA is TGTGCCAGTGGAGAGTCGGACAGGAACACCGGGGAGCTGTTTTTT.

V usage is TRBV7-9 and J usage is TRBJ2-7, with TRBD2 as a possible D gene (5 bases). The germline V and J ends were trimmed by 1 base and 5 bases, with 9 bases remaining between them. Looked up from germline, CDR1 is SEHNR and CDR2 is FQNEAQ (reference sequence). The CDR3 sequence is 13 residues long. The CDR3 loop is CASSLELVDEQYF. CDR3 coding DNA: TGTGCCAGCAGCTTAGAACTAGTAGACGAGCAGTACTTC.

As to this clone: Given the absence of the conserved phenylalanine or tryptophan at the CDR3 end, a read error is likely. The genes are TRBV5-1 and TRBJ1-6; D is undetermined. The CDR3 consists of 13 residues. Trimming took off 3 bases at V and 7 bases at J, with 8 bases between the two ends. The germline V gene has CDR1 SGHRS and CDR2 YFSETQ. The CDR3 region has the DNA TGCGCCAGCAGCTCACACAGAAATTCACCCCTCCACCTT. Amino acids: CASSSHRNSPLHL.

This chain uses TRBV19 with TRBJ2-1, with D tentatively TRBD2 (5 bases). The V and J ends lost 4 bases and 2 bases respectively, with 15 bases between them. In germline, CDR1 is LNHDA, CDR2 SQIVND (reference sequence). The CDR3 length is 16 residues. CDR3 in DNA: TGTGCCAGTAGTACCCCCAGCGGACTGCCCTACAATGAGCAGTTCTTC. It translates to CASSTPSGLPYNEQFF. Full variable domain (outside the CDR3, taken from reference TRBV19 and TRBJ2-1): DGGITQSPKYLFRKEGQNVTLSCEQNLNHDAMYWYRQDPGQGLRLIYYSQIVNDFQKGDIAEGYSVSREKKESFPLTVTSAQKNPTAFYLCASSTPSGLPYNEQFFGPGTRLTVL.

The chain employs TRBV28 and TRBJ2-1, with 12 bases fitting TRBD2. Germline V gene sequence: CDR1 MDHEN, CDR2 SYDVKM. V shed 4 bases, J shed 6 bases, and the junction held 10 bases outside the gene matches. The CDR3 spans 17 residues. The CDR3 is CASSSGLAGLPINEQFF. Written as DNA, the CDR3 is TGTGCCAGCAGTTCCGGACTAGCGGGATTGCCAATCAATGAGCAGTTCTTC.

The rearrangement links TRBV2 to TRBJ2-1; TRBD1 agrees at 7 bases. The length of the CDR3 is 11 residues. Germline V gives CDR1 SNHLY, CDR2 FYNNEI. V trimming: 5 bases; J trimming: 10 bases; junction bases outside the gene matches: 2. CDR3 region: CASSYRGEQFF. Written as DNA, the CDR3 is TGTGCCAGCAGTTACAGGGGCGAGCAGTTCTTC.

The chain combines TRBV28 with TRBJ2-1; 11 bases align to TRBD2. CDR3 length: 15 residues. Trimming took 4 bases from V and 5 from J; bases not matched to a gene: 4. The germline V gene has CDR1 MDHEN and CDR2 SYDVKM. CDR3 coding DNA: TGTGCCAGCAGTTCGGGACTAGCGGCCCACAATGAGCAGTTCTTC. Protein product: CASSSGLAAHNEQFF.

This clone came up a few times. This chain connects TRBV6-4 to TRBJ2-1, with 10 bases fitting TRBD1. Trimming took 0 bases from V and 9 from J; bases not matched to a gene: 11. Looked up from germline, CDR1 is MRHNA and CDR2 is SNTAGT. This CDR3 contains 17 residues. This chain's CDR3 is CASSDSITGTGVGEQFF. The CDR3 nucleotides read TGTGCCAGCAGTGACTCGATTACCGGGACAGGGGTTGGTGAGCAGTTCTTC.

The rearrangement joins TRBV28 to TRBJ2-6; D is perhaps TRBD1 (5 bases). Deletions cut 1 base from V and 1 base from J, with 11 bases between. Germline CDR1 reads MDHEN; CDR2 reads SYDVKM. The CDR3 length is 17 residues. CDR3 sequence reads: CASSLSGSGSGANVLTF. In DNA form, the CDR3 reads TGTGCCAGCAGTTTATCAGGGTCAGGGTCTGGGGCCAACGTCCTGACTTTC.

This clone was counted a single time. The rearrangement links TRBV25-1 to TRBJ2-2, with 11 bases that match TRBD2. CDR1 is MGHDK, CDR2 SYGVNS, per germline. This CDR3 region has 15 residues. J gave up 5 bases and V 6 bases, and 5 bases lay outside the gene matches. Written as DNA, the CDR3 is TGTGCCAGCAGATCTAGCGGGAGGAATACCGGGGAGCTGTTTTTT. It yields the protein CASRSSGRNTGELFF.

J is TRBJ1-4 and V is TRBV7-6; TRBD1 matches 10 bases. CDR1 is SGHVS, CDR2 FNYEAQ, per germline. This CDR3 comprises 16 residues. Trimming took 6 bases from V and 7 from J; bases not matched to a gene: 11. This chain's CDR3 is CASRNRVGQGSEKLFF. CDR3 nucleotide sequence: TGTGCCAGCAGGAATAGGGTGGGACAGGGGAGTGAAAAACTGTTTTTT.

This clone has only a few counts. CDR3 residues: CASSPFPGETQYF. Written as DNA, the CDR3 is TGCGCCAGCAGCCCATTTCCGGGGGAGACCCAGTACTTC. The V and J genes are TRBV4-3 and TRBJ2-5, with D perhaps matching TRBD2 (5 bases). From germline, CDR1 is LGHNA and CDR2 YSLEER. The length of the CDR3 is 13 residues. V was cut by 4 bases and J by 5 bases, with 11 bases left in between.

The genes are TRBV19 and TRBJ1-1; possibly TRBD1 for D (6 bases). This CDR3 spans 13 amino acids. V lost 7 bases and J lost 1, with 10 bases in between. Germline V gives CDR1 LNHDA, CDR2 SQIVND (reference sequence). DNA for the CDR3: TGTGCCAGTAAAGGACAGAGGAACACTGAAGCTTTCTTT. Translated, it gives CASKGQRNTEAFF.

V gene TRBV5-1 combines with J gene TRBJ2-1; D is undetermined. Germline-derived CDR1 and CDR2 are SGHRS and YFSETQ. The CDR3 sequence is 14 residues long. Trimming removed 4 bases from V and 0 bases from J, with 8 bases in between. In nucleotides, the CDR3 is TGCGCCAGCAGCCAAAGCGACTCCTACAATGAGCAGTTCTTC. Translated: CASSQSDSYNEQFF.

The chain combines TRBV7-9 with TRBJ2-5, with TRBD2 matching 11 bases. The germline V gene encodes CDR1 SEHNR and CDR2 FQNEAQ (reference sequence). The CDR3 consists of 14 residues. The ends lost 4 bases at V and 5 bases at J; junction bases unmatched: 3. For the CDR3, the DNA is TGTGCCAGCAGCTCGACTAGCGGGATGGAGACCCAGTACTTC. Its protein product is CASSSTSGMETQYF.

This clone was seen only a few times. The chain combines TRBV7-9 with TRBJ2-7, with a possible D match to TRBD2 (6 bases). This CDR3 region has 14 residues. Germline V lookup: CDR1 SEHNR, CDR2 FQNEAQ (reference sequence). The ends were cut back, 4 bases at V and 6 bases at J, with 16 bases in the middle. CDR3 protein: CASSWGGTSGEQYF. In DNA, the CDR3 is TGTGCCAGCAGCTGGGGCGGGACCTCCGGCGAGCAGTACTTC.

The chain combines TRBV7-2 with TRBJ2-5, with D possibly TRBD1 on 5 matching bases. V was clipped by 2 bases and J by 2 bases, with 9 bases between them. This CDR3 has 14 residues. Germline CDR1 SGHTA, CDR2 FQGNSA. This CDR3 is CASSLLSGQETQYF. The CDR3, as DNA: TGTGCCAGCAGCTTATTGTCAGGGCAAGAGACCCAGTACTTC.

V and J are TRBV10-1 and TRBJ2-7, with TRBD1 as a possible D gene (7 bases). V was pared by 5 bases and J by 0 bases, with 23 bases between. There are 18 residues in the CDR3. CDR1 WNHNN and CDR2 SYGVQD come from the germline V gene (reference sequence). The CDR3 nucleotides read TGCGCCAGCAGTCTCCCCTTAGACAGGGACTGGAGCTCCTACGAGCAGTACTTC. Translated: CASSLPLDRDWSSYEQYF.

This chain uses TRBV27 with TRBJ2-3; D is perhaps TRBD2 (5 bases). V shed 5 bases and J shed 5 bases, with 8 bases lying between them. CDR1 and CDR2 (germline): MNHEY, SMNVEV (reference sequence). This CDR3 has 12 amino acids. The CDR3 reads CASSRTRDTQYF. As DNA, the CDR3 is TGTGCCAGCAGTCGGACTCGAGATACGCAGTATTTT.

V and J are TRBV29-1 and TRBJ1-1; possibly TRBD1 for D (5 bases). The germline V and J ends were trimmed by 4 bases and 3 bases, with 6 bases remaining between them. This CDR3 comprises 11 residues. Per the germline V gene, CDR1 is SQVTM and CDR2 is ANQGSEA. This CDR3 is CSVAGDTEAFF. CDR3 DNA: TGCAGCGTTGCGGGGGACACTGAAGCTTTCTTT.

This clone was found a few times. The chain links TRBV7-2 to TRBJ2-4; possibly TRBD2 for D (6 bases). The CDR3 covers 13 residues. The V end was cut by 1 base, the J end by 9 bases, with 10 bases between. CDR1 and CDR2 (germline): SGHTA, FQGNSA. The DNA of the CDR3 is TGTGCCAGCAGCTTAGATCAGGAGGGCATTCAGTACTTC. This gives the protein CASSLDQEGIQYF.